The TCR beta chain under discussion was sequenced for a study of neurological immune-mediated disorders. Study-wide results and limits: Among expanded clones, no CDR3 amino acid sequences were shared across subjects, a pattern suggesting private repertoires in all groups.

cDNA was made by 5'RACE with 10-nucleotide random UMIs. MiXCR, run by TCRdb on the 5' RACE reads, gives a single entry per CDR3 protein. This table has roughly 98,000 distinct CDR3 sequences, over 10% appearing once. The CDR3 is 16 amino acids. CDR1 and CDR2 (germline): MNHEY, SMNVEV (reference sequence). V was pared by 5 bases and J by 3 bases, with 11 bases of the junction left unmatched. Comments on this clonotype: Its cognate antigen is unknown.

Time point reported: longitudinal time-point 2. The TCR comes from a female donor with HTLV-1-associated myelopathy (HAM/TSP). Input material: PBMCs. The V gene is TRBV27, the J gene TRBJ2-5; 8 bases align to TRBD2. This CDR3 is CASSVLRAGGKETQYF. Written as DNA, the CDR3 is TGTGCCAGCAGTGTCCTTCGGGCGGGGGGAAAAGAGACCCAGTACTTC.